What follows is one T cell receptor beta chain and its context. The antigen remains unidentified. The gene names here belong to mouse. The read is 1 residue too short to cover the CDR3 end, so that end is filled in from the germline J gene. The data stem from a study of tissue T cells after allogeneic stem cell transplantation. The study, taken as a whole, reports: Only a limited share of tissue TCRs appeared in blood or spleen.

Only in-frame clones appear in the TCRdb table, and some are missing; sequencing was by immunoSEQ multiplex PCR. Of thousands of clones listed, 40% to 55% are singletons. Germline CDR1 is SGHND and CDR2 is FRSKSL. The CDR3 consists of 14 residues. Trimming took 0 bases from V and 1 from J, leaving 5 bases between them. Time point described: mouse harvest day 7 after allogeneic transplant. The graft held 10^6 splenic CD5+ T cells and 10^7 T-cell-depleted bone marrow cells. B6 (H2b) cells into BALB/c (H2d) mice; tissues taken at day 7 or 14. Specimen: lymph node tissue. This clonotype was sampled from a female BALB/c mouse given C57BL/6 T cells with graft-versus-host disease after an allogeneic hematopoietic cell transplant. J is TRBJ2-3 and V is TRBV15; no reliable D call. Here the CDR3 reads CASSLAGGAETLYF. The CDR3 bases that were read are TGTGCCAGCAGTTTAGCCGGGGGTGCAGAAACGCTGTAT. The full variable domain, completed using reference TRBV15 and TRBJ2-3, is DAGVTQTPRHEVAEKGQTIILKCEPVSGHNDLFWYRQTKIQGLELLSYFRSKSLMEDGGAFKDRFKAEMLNSSFSTLKIQPTEPKDSAVYLCASSLAGGAETLYFGSGTRLTVL.